The 15 T cell receptor beta chains presented below share a single source sample, sequenced in a study of shared clonotypes between healthy human individuals. Clones were read by immunoSEQ multiplex PCR, and TCRdb kept only the in-frame ones, dropping some. The sample holds millions of clones; 85% to 95% are singletons and the top ten take 1.5% to 2%. Naive CD8 cells lacked CD45RO and underwent positive selection for CCR7, leaving out terminally differentiated effector memory CD45RA+ cells. Sequenced sample: naive CD8+ T cells from PBMCs. The receptor source for this set is a man aged 18 to 30 in good health. Some clones in this sample may be carry-over from other donors' samples.

Worth noting for this clone: Other DNA sequences within the sample encode an identical CDR3. J is TRBJ2-7 and V is TRBV4-2, with D unresolved. CDR1 LGHNA and CDR2 YNFKEQ come from the germline V gene. The V end lost 4 bases, the J end lost 2 bases, and 9 bases lay between the germline ends. The length of the CDR3 is 13 residues. Here the CDR3 reads CASSLGRAYEQYF. The CDR3 DNA sequence: TGTGCCAGCAGCCTTGGGCGAGCCTACGAGCAGTACTTC.

The chain combines TRBV28 with TRBJ2-7, with 7 bases matching TRBD2. The CDR3 covers 14 residues. V lost 3 bases and J lost 6; bases outside the gene matches: 8. Germline-derived CDR1 and CDR2 are MDHEN and SYDVKM. CDR3 residues: CASSFILGGSEQYF. The CDR3 DNA reads as TGTGCCAGCAGTTTTATTCTCGGCGGGAGCGAGCAGTACTTC.

The chain is built from TRBV10-2 and TRBJ2-1; D uncertain. Trimming stripped 3 bases from V and 7 bases from J, with 7 bases between. CDR1 and CDR2 (germline): WSHSY, SAAADI. The CDR3 spans 12 residues. CDR3 amino acids: CASSDWRNEQFF. CDR3 nucleotide sequence: TGCGCCAGCAGTGATTGGAGAAATGAGCAGTTCTTC.

The rearrangement links TRBV7-3 to TRBJ2-3, with TRBD2 matching 11 bases. The CDR3 has 15 amino acids. V lost 2 bases, J lost 4 bases, and 2 bases stayed unmatched. Germline V gene data show CDR1 as SGHTA and CDR2 as FQGTGA. CDR3 sequence: CASSLLAGGADTQYF. The CDR3 DNA sequence: TGTGCCAGCAGCTTATTAGCGGGAGGGGCAGATACGCAGTATTTT.

V and J are TRBV5-1 and TRBJ2-1; D may be TRBD1 (5 bases). V lost 4 bases and J 8 bases, leaving 22 bases between the germline ends. CDR1 SGHRS and CDR2 YFSETQ come from the germline V gene. The CDR3 has 16 residues. CDR3 loop: CASSGAEILRADEQFF. For the CDR3, the DNA is TGCGCCAGCAGCGGGGCGGAGATCCTACGGGCCGATGAGCAGTTCTTC.

This sequence joins TRBV9 and TRBJ2-1, with 10 bases identical to TRBD1. This CDR3 has 14 amino acids. Germline CDR1 reads SGDLS; CDR2 reads YYNGEE. The V segment lost 2 bases and the J segment 9 bases; nucleotides outside the gene matches: 5. CDR3 region: CASSVRQGAIEQFF. CDR3 DNA: TGTGCCAGCAGCGTGCGACAGGGGGCAATTGAGCAGTTCTTC.

The chain uses TRBV7-9 and TRBJ2-2; 7 bases agree with TRBD2. The trim removed 5 bases at V and 6 bases at J, leaving 6 bases unmatched. Germline V CDR1 and CDR2: SEHNR, FQNEAQ (reference sequence). This CDR3 region has 14 residues. The CDR3 sequence is CASSATSIPGELFF. The DNA for the CDR3 is TGTGCCAGCAGCGCGACTAGCATCCCCGGGGAGCTGTTTTTT.

J is TRBJ1-1 and V is TRBV5-1, with a possible D match to TRBD1 (6 bases). The germline V and J ends were trimmed by 3 bases and 2 bases, with 20 bases remaining between them. CDR1 is SGHRS and CDR2 is YFSETQ in the germline V gene. The CDR3 is 17 amino acids. The CDR3 DNA sequence: TGCGCCAGCAGCTGGCGCGGGGGCGGGGGCCTTAACACTGAAGCTTTCTTT. It yields the protein CASSWRGGGGLNTEAFF. Full variable domain (missing parts from reference TRBV5-1 and TRBJ1-1): KAGVTQTPRYLIKTRGQQVTLSCSPISGHRSVSWYQQTPGQGLQFLFEYFSETQRNKGNFPGRFSGRQFSNSRSEMNVSTLELGDSALYLCASSWRGGGGLNTEAFFGQGTRLTVV.

The gene calls are TRBV7-9 and TRBJ1-1; the D is unclear. The length of the CDR3 is 14 residues. The germline gives CDR1 SEHNR, CDR2 FQNEAQ (reference sequence). Trimming stripped 3 bases from V and 2 bases from J, with 10 bases between. The CDR3 sequence: CASSFPRLNTEAFF. CDR3 nucleotide sequence: TGTGCCAGCAGCTTCCCTCGGTTAAACACTGAAGCTTTCTTT. Full variable domain (missing parts from reference TRBV7-9 and TRBJ1-1): DTGVSQNPRHKITKRGQNVTFRCDPISEHNRLYWYRQTLGQGPEFLTYFQNEAQLEKSRLLSDRFSAERPKGSFSTLEIQRTEQGDSAMYLCASSFPRLNTEAFFGQGTRLTVV.

V and J are TRBV11-3 and TRBJ2-2, with D unresolved. Germline V gene data show CDR1 as SGHNT and CDR2 as YENEEA. Trimming removed 2 bases from V and 6 bases from J, with 10 bases in between. CDR3 length: 14 amino acids. CDR3 DNA sequence: TGTGCCAGCAGCTTAAGGGCAGCATCCGGGGAGCTGTTTTTT. Translating it yields CASSLRAASGELFF.

This rearrangement joins TRBV7-3 to TRBJ2-2; 11 nucleotides align to TRBD2. Germline V gives CDR1 SGHTA, CDR2 FQGTGA. Unmatched junction bases numbered 0, after V lost 2 bases and J lost 1 base. The CDR3 is made up of 16 amino acids. The DNA for the CDR3 is TGTGCCAGCAGCTTACTAGCGGGAGGGAACACCGGGGAGCTGTTTTTT. Its translation: CASSLLAGGNTGELFF.

The rearrangement joins TRBV5-1 to TRBJ1-2; D is possibly TRBD1 (6 bases). Per the germline V gene, CDR1 is SGHRS and CDR2 is YFSETQ. This CDR3 is 15 amino acids long. V was cut by 4 bases and J by 2 bases, with 15 bases left in between. CDR3: CASSEVPTGNYGYTF. The CDR3 DNA sequence: TGCGCCAGCAGCGAAGTTCCCACAGGGAACTATGGCTACACCTTC. The variable domain in full, with the rest retrieved from reference TRBV5-1 and TRBJ1-2, is KAGVTQTPRYLIKTRGQQVTLSCSPISGHRSVSWYQQTPGQGLQFLFEYFSETQRNKGNFPGRFSGRQFSNSRSEMNVSTLELGDSALYLCASSEVPTGNYGYTFGSGTRLTVV.

The chain carries TRBV28 and TRBJ2-5, with TRBD2 identical over 8 bases. V was pared by 7 bases and J by 5 bases, with 15 bases of the junction left unmatched. Germline-derived CDR1 and CDR2 are MDHEN and SYDVKM. CDR3 length: 16 residues. The CDR3 loop reads CASTDDNGRERETQYF. CDR3 coding DNA: TGTGCCAGCACCGACGATAACGGGAGGGAGAGGGAGACCCAGTACTTC.

This sequence joins TRBV7-8 and TRBJ1-1; D might be TRBD1 (5 bases). V was shortened by 1 base and J by 0 bases, with 12 bases between the two germline ends. CDR3 length equals 16 residues. Germline values: CDR1 SGHVS, CDR2 FQNEAQ. The chain's CDR3 is CASSLDPGGMNTEAFF. In nucleotides, the CDR3 is TGTGCCAGCAGCTTAGACCCTGGGGGGATGAACACTGAAGCTTTCTTT.

The chain links TRBV27 to TRBJ1-5, with D possibly matching TRBD1 (5 bases). This CDR3 has 16 amino acids. Trimming stripped 5 bases from V and 1 base from J, with 15 bases between. The germline V gene has CDR1 MNHEY and CDR2 SMNVEV (reference sequence). CDR3 DNA: TGTGCCAGCAGTCCGAGTCGGGGGGACAGCAATCAGCCCCAGCATTTT. Residues: CASSPSRGDSNQPQHF.